This T cell receptor beta chain was documented in a study of T cells in Graves' hyperthyroidism and ophthalmopathy. Study information: Prior to any treatment, at the point of initial diagnosis, peripheral blood was collected. Study-level findings and limits: In blood, most of the thyroid clonotypes expanded above 0.001 were also present.

Many counts were recorded for this clonotype. The antigen is undetermined. The CDR3 has 15 residues. Germline loops: CDR1 SNHLY, CDR2 FYNNEI. Deletions cut 8 bases from V and 7 bases from J, with 21 bases between. Fresh peripheral blood, 10 ml, was the source of the PBMCs. The TCR beta CDR3 regions underwent amplification using RNA transcripts as the source. Carried out on the TCR CDR3, a first-round RT-PCR used the HTBI primer set. TCRdb re-derived calls from the multiplex PCR reads in MiXCR, one entry per CDR3 protein. The sample consists of approximately 620,000 distinct CDR3 sequences, more than 15% of them appearing once.

The sequencing input was blood. This TCR derives from a woman aged 40 to 50 with Graves' ophthalmopathy. V is TRBV2 and J is TRBJ1-5; D is perhaps TRBD1 (6 bases). The CDR3 DNA is TGTGCCAGCGGGGCAGGGACATTGGGACCACAGCCCCAGCATTTT. Translation gives CASGAGTLGPQPQHF.